Listed below are T cell receptor beta chains from one sample, sequenced in a study of cytomegalovirus exposure and HLA in healthy donors. Profiled with immunoSEQ multiplex PCR; TCRdb holds only in-frame clones, not every one. The data hold about 200,000 clones, with 82% observed a single time. Sequenced input: PBMCs. These receptors were taken from a boy aged 2 to 9 in good health and CMV-seronegative. The CDR3 runs from the conserved cysteine through the conserved F or W. Fields, in order: CDR3 DNA, CDR3 protein, J gene, V gene, D gene, clone size. A D gene is named only where the DNA matches it firmly. Clone size, where shown, is once, few, many, or a class for clones that have expanded.

CDR3 DNA: TGTGCCAGTAGCGGCAGGTACTATGGCTACACCTTC
CDR3 protein: CASSGRYYGYTF
J gene: TRBJ1-2
V gene: TRBV19
D gene: -
clone size: -

CDR3 DNA: TGTGCCAGCAGTTTGGGGGGGCGGGTCACTGAAGCTTTCTTT
CDR3 protein: CASSLGGRVTEAFF
J gene: TRBJ1-1
V gene: TRBV6-5
D gene: -
clone size: -

CDR3 DNA: TGTGCCAGCAGCTGGCCACGGGGATCTGGCACAGATACGCAGTATTTT
CDR3 protein: CASSWPRGSGTDTQYF
J gene: TRBJ2-3
V gene: TRBV7-9
D gene: -
clone size: once

CDR3 DNA: TGTGCCAGCAGGAGACAGGGATGGGCCACAGATACGCAGTATTTT
CDR3 protein: CASRRQGWATDTQYF
J gene: TRBJ2-3
V gene: TRBV2
D gene: TRBD1
clone size: -

CDR3 DNA: TGTGCCAGCAGCGGCCAGGGACAGGAAGCTTTCTTT
CDR3 protein: CASSGQGQEAFF
J gene: TRBJ1-1
V gene: TRBV9
D gene: TRBD1
clone size: -

CDR3 DNA: TGTGCCAGCAGTGAAATGGCGGGGGCCCCTAGCACAGATACGCAGTATTTT
CDR3 protein: CASSEMAGAPSTDTQYF
J gene: TRBJ2-3
V gene: TRBV6-1
D gene: -
clone size: -

CDR3 DNA: TGTGCCAGTTACCAGGGGCACACTGAAGCTTTCTTT
CDR3 protein: CASYQGHTEAFF
J gene: TRBJ1-1
V gene: TRBV6-4
D gene: -
clone size: -

CDR3 DNA: TGTGCCAGCAGTGGAAGAAACAGGGAGCTGGGCACTGAAGCTTTCTTT
CDR3 protein: CASSGRNRELGTEAFF
J gene: TRBJ1-1
V gene: TRBV6-1
D gene: -
clone size: -

CDR3 DNA: TGTGCCAGCAGCGTAAGGTCGGGACTACCCTACAATGAGCAGTTCTTC
CDR3 protein: CASSVRSGLPYNEQFF
J gene: TRBJ2-1
V gene: TRBV9
D gene: TRBD2
clone size: -

CDR3 DNA: TGTGCCAGCAGTTCGGGACTACCTTTCAGAGGGACCCAGTACTTC
CDR3 protein: CASSSGLPFRGTQYF
J gene: TRBJ2-5
V gene: TRBV6-1
D gene: TRBD2
clone size: -

CDR3 DNA: TGTGCCAGCAGCCCATCTCGTTTCCAGTCCGAGTACTTC
CDR3 protein: CASSPSRFQSEYF
J gene: TRBJ2-7
V gene: TRBV9
D gene: -
clone size: -

CDR3 DNA: TGTGCCACCAGCAGAGACCTGAGTTATGGCTACACCTTC
CDR3 protein: CATSRDLSYGYTF
J gene: TRBJ1-2
V gene: TRBV15
D gene: -
clone size: -

CDR3 DNA: TGCGCCAGCAGCCGAGACGTTCTGAGAGCCGGGGAGCTGTTTTTT
CDR3 protein: CASSRDVLRAGELFF
J gene: TRBJ2-2
V gene: TRBV4-3
D gene: -
clone size: -

CDR3 DNA: TGTGCCAGCAGCTTAGCAGTAGGTGGACAAAGGGGGGGACGAGAGACCCAGTACTTC
CDR3 protein: CASSLAVGGQRGGRETQYF
J gene: TRBJ2-5
V gene: TRBV7-2
D gene: -
clone size: -

CDR3 DNA: TGTGCCAGCAGTCCACTAGGACCAGGGGGCTATGGCTACACCTTC
CDR3 protein: CASSPLGPGGYGYTF
J gene: TRBJ1-2
V gene: TRBV27
D gene: TRBD1
clone size: -

CDR3 DNA: TGTGCCAGCAGCGCCAGCTACGAGCAGTACTTC
CDR3 protein: CASSASYEQYF
J gene: TRBJ2-7
V gene: TRBV5-5
D gene: -
clone size: -

CDR3 DNA: TGCGCCAGCAGGTATCCTGCAACTAATGAAAAACTGTTTTTT
CDR3 protein: CASRYPATNEKLFF
J gene: TRBJ1-4
V gene: TRBV10-1
D gene: -
clone size: -

CDR3 DNA: TGTGCCAGCAGCGGCACTGGGACAGGGGGCTACGAGCAGTACTTC
CDR3 protein: CASSGTGTGGYEQYF
J gene: TRBJ2-7
V gene: TRBV11-2
D gene: TRBD1
clone size: -

CDR3 DNA: TGTGCCATCACCCGGTCGGGGCAGATCCAGCGGGGGCCTTGGGAGCAGTTCTTC
CDR3 protein: CAITRSGQIQRGPWEQFF
J gene: TRBJ2-1
V gene: TRBV10-3
D gene: TRBD2
clone size: -

CDR3 DNA: TGTGCCAGCAGTGAGGGGCGGGGGTGGAATACGCAGTATTTT
CDR3 protein: CASSEGRGWNTQYF
J gene: TRBJ2-3
V gene: TRBV6-1
D gene: TRBD2
clone size: -